This T cell receptor beta chain was profiled in a study of breast tumors, draining lymph nodes, adjacent tissues. Study-wide points: Luminal-like breast cancer showed significantly higher tumor–nontumor repertoire similarity than basal-like. Data fit most tumor T cells coming from lymph node, expanding in tumor. Data only fit, rather than demonstrated, lymph node origin of most tumor T cells. Compared with lymph nodes, tumors were less diverse; compared with nontumor tissue, more.

A remark on this clonotype: The antigen remains undetermined. A read error may account for a junction end that differs from germline.

Germline CDR1 and CDR2: KGHSH and LQKENI. CDR3 length equals 16 residues. Each CDR3 protein gets one entry after TCRdb re-called the multiplex PCR reads with MiXCR. This table holds 150,000 to 250,000 distinct CDR3 sequences, roughly 31% found once. The lymph nodes were axillary draining lymph nodes from breast cancer patients. The sample consisted of axillary lymph node tissue. The genes are TRBV18 and TRBJ2-2; 8 nucleotides match TRBD1. The receptor was derived from a female donor with breast cancer. Some clones in this sample may be carry-over from other donors' samples. The CDR3 DNA reads TGTGCCGGCTCACCACAGGGGACAGGACGTACCGGGGAGCTGTTTTTT. It encodes CAGSPQGTGRTGELFF.